Shown below are 30 T cell receptor beta chains from a single sample sequenced in a study of OX40 agonist ivuxolimab in advanced cancers. Here immunoSEQ multiplex PCR was the method, and the copy in TCRdb shows in-frame clones only, minus some. The sample has more than 80,000 clones, about nine tenths seen once. The sequences come from CD4+ or CD8+ T cells sorted from blood, collected in a trial of the OX40 agonist ivuxolimab. The receptors derive from an adult with an advanced solid tumor such as melanoma, head and neck, liver or kidney cancer.

The rearrangement joins TRBV2 to TRBJ1-4; maybe TRBD1 (5 bases). CDR1 is SNHLY, CDR2 FYNNEI, per germline. V shed 7 bases and J shed 8 bases, with 14 bases lying between them. CDR3 length equals 13 residues. The CDR3 DNA reads TGTGCCAGCACAGGGCAGGCAGGGGAAAAACTGTTTTTT. Protein product: CASTGQAGEKLFF. Filled out from reference TRBV2 and TRBJ1-4, the complete variable domain reads EPEVTQTPSHQVTQMGQEVILRCVPISNHLYFYWYRQILGQKVEFLVSFYNNEISEKSEIFDDQFSVERPDGSNFTLKIRSTKLEDSAMYFCASTGQAGEKLFFGSGTQLSVL.

The chain joins TRBV4-2 to TRBJ2-7; no clear D. The CDR3 totals 15 residues. Germline V CDR1 and CDR2: LGHNA, YNFKEQ. The germline V and J ends were trimmed by 1 base and 6 bases, with 16 bases remaining between them. CDR3 loop: CASSQAAQVRPEQYF. Here the CDR3 DNA reads TGTGCCAGCAGCCAAGCTGCCCAGGTCCGTCCCGAGCAGTACTTC.

The chain carries TRBV11-2 and TRBJ1-2; D gene ambiguous. V dropped 5 bases and J dropped 1 base, with 14 bases sitting between them. This CDR3 is built from 15 residues. Germline values: CDR1 SGHAT, CDR2 FQNNGV. The CDR3 DNA reads TGTGCCAGCAGCGCCCTGCACCTTTTTAACTATGGCTACACCTTC. Its protein is CASSALHLFNYGYTF.

This sequence joins TRBV7-2 and TRBJ1-1, with a weak D call TRBD1 (5 bases). Germline CDR1 reads SGHTA; CDR2 reads FQGNSA. The V end was cut by 4 bases, the J end by 1 base, with 13 bases between. The length of the CDR3 is 15 residues. The CDR3 DNA follows: TGTGCCAGCAGCTCGACAGCTCAATGGAACACTGAAGCTTTCTTT. It codes for CASSSTAQWNTEAFF.

The gene calls are TRBV7-9 and TRBJ1-2; D perhaps matches TRBD1 (5 bases). Germline V lookup: CDR1 SEHNR, CDR2 FQNEAQ (reference sequence). CDR3 length: 14 residues. V dropped 2 bases and J dropped 8 bases, with 15 bases sitting between them. The CDR3 is CASSLSSRESGYTF. CDR3 in DNA: TGTGCCAGCAGCTTATCTTCCAGGGAGAGCGGCTACACCTTC.

J is TRBJ1-4 and V is TRBV18; D not certain. CDR3 length: 17 amino acids. V gave up 2 bases and J gave up 0 bases, with 13 bases separating them. Germline CDR1 reads KGHSH; CDR2 reads LQKENI. The CDR3 DNA sequence: TGTGCCAGCTCACCATCTGGGCCGAGGACAACTAATGAAAAACTGTTTTTT. Translated, it gives CASSPSGPRTTNEKLFF.

In this sample, this clone turned up once. V gene TRBV5-4 combines with J gene TRBJ1-1; TRBD1 matches at 7 bases. The CDR3 loop spans 15 amino acids. V trimming: 6 bases; J trimming: 0 bases; junction bases outside the gene matches: 8. Germline loops: CDR1 SGHNT, CDR2 YYREEE (reference sequence). The CDR3 region is CASIDRQGLNTEAFF. In nucleotides, the CDR3 is TGTGCCAGCATCGACAGACAGGGCTTGAACACTGAAGCTTTCTTT.

The genes are TRBV7-9 and TRBJ2-2; D assignment may be TRBD1 or TRBD2 (6 bases each). The CDR3 runs 15 residues. Germline lookup yields CDR1 SEHNR and CDR2 FQNEAQ (reference sequence). The V end was cut by 6 bases, the J end by 4 bases, with 15 bases between. In nucleotides, the CDR3 is TGTGCCAGCAGTGACGGGGGCGCGGGCACCGGGGAGCTGTTTTTT. As protein: CASSDGGAGTGELFF. Variable domain in full (rest from reference TRBV7-9 and TRBJ2-2): DTGVSQNPRHKITKRGQNVTFRCDPISEHNRLYWYRQTLGQGPEFLTYFQNEAQLEKSRLLSDRFSAERPKGSFSTLEIQRTEQGDSAMYLCASSDGGAGTGELFFGEGSRLTVL.

The rearrangement uses TRBV6-5 and TRBJ2-3; D may correspond to TRBD1 or TRBD2 (5 bases each). V was trimmed by 8 bases and J by 2 bases, leaving 14 bases between them. From germline, CDR1 is MNHEY and CDR2 SVGAGI. The CDR3 loop spans 14 amino acids. CDR3 protein: CASSGAPNTDTQYF. The DNA for the CDR3 is TGTGCCAGCTCCGGGGCCCCAAACACAGATACGCAGTATTTT.

J is TRBJ1-1 and V is TRBV6-5; D unresolved. V was pared by 0 bases and J by 1 base, with 12 bases between. Germline CDR1 and CDR2: MNHEY and SVGAGI. This CDR3 is 16 amino acids long. DNA for the CDR3: TGTGCCAGCAGTTACTCGACGGTGGCAGCGAACACTGAAGCTTTCTTT. Translation: CASSYSTVAANTEAFF.

The chain couples TRBV6-1 to TRBJ1-2; a weak D match, TRBD1 (6 bases). The germline CDR1 and CDR2 sequences are MNHNS and SASEGT. CDR3 length: 17 residues. V was shortened by 0 bases and J by 5 bases, with 19 bases between the two germline ends. The CDR3 coding sequence is TGTGCCAGCAGTGAAGCAGGGGGGGGCGGGACTAGGTATGGCTACACCTTC. This encodes CASSEAGGGGTRYGYTF.

J is TRBJ2-7 and V is TRBV18; D possibly uses TRBD1 or TRBD2 (5 bases each). There are 15 residues in the CDR3. The V gene lost 2 bases and the J gene lost 3 bases, with 14 bases spanning the gap. CDR1 and CDR2 (germline): KGHSH, LQKENI. CDR3 coding DNA: TGTGCCAGCTCACCAGCAGGGAGCGGCCTCTACGAGCAGTACTTC. Its protein product is CASSPAGSGLYEQYF. The variable domain in full, completed from reference TRBV18 and TRBJ2-7, reads NAGVMQNPRHLVRRRGQEARLRCSPMKGHSHVYWYRQLPEEGLKFMVYLQKENIIDESGMPKERFSAEFPKEGPSILRIQQVVRGDSAAYFCASSPAGSGLYEQYFGPGTRLTVT.

This chain joins TRBV19 and TRBJ2-1; D gene ambiguous. The V gene lost 3 bases and the J gene lost 6 bases, with 9 bases spanning the gap. Germline loops: CDR1 LNHDA, CDR2 SQIVND (reference sequence). The CDR3 totals 13 residues. The DNA for the CDR3 is TGTGCCAGTAGTATCCTCCCCCTCAATGAGCAGTTCTTC. Its protein is CASSILPLNEQFF.

V gene TRBV2 combines with J gene TRBJ2-5, with 7 positions matching TRBD2. The J segment lost 4 bases and the V segment lost 2 bases, leaving 7 bases of the junction unmatched. The germline V gene has CDR1 SNHLY and CDR2 FYNNEI. CDR3 length: 15 amino acids. CDR3 bases: TGTGCCAGCAGTGAAAGTCTAGCGGTGGCAGAGACCCAGTACTTC. Protein product: CASSESLAVAETQYF.

The gene calls are TRBV7-3 and TRBJ1-2; D may be TRBD1 (5 bases). Trimming left V 5 bases short and J 4 bases short, with 14 bases between. This CDR3 is built from 14 residues. CDR1 SGHTA and CDR2 FQGTGA come from the germline V gene. Here the CDR3 reads CASSPLGGSYGYTF. The CDR3 nucleotides read TGTGCCAGCAGCCCCCTGGGGGGGAGCTATGGCTACACCTTC.

The genes are TRBV7-9 and TRBJ2-1; no firm D call. This CDR3 has 14 residues. From germline, CDR1 is SEHNR and CDR2 FQNEAQ (reference sequence). V dropped 5 bases and J dropped 7 bases, with 15 bases sitting between them. CDR3 nucleotides: TGTGCCAGCAGCCCCCGCCCCGTGGGGAATGAGCAGTTCTTC. Protein: CASSPRPVGNEQFF.

The chain couples TRBV7-8 to TRBJ2-1; D remains ambiguous. CDR3 length: 12 amino acids. V was trimmed by 5 bases and J by 8 bases, leaving 10 bases between them. The germline CDR1 and CDR2 sequences are SGHVS and FQNEAQ. This CDR3 reads CASSPSVDEQFF. In DNA form, the CDR3 reads TGTGCCAGCAGCCCCTCGGTAGATGAGCAGTTCTTC.

The CDR3 DNA reads TGTGCCACCAAGGGGGGGGCTTACACCCCTGGGGCCAACGTCCTGACTTTC. Its translation: CATKGGAYTPGANVLTF. The chain carries TRBV2 and TRBJ2-6, with a tentative D call TRBD2 (7 bases). There are 17 residues in the CDR3. Trimming took 10 bases from V and 2 from J, leaving 21 bases between them. Germline V lookup: CDR1 SNHLY, CDR2 FYNNEI.

This sequence joins TRBV27 and TRBJ2-7; D might be TRBD2 (6 bases). CDR3 length: 13 residues. Germline V gives CDR1 MNHEY, CDR2 SMNVEV (reference sequence). The V and J ends lost 6 bases and 2 bases respectively, with 11 bases between them. The CDR3 DNA reads TGTGCCAGCAGACTAGCCGGCCCCTACGAGCAGTACTTC. Translating it yields CASRLAGPYEQYF.

The chain employs TRBV10-3 and TRBJ1-1; D gene unclear. This CDR3 region has 12 residues. V was pared by 4 bases and J by 8 bases, with 11 bases between. Germline-derived CDR1 and CDR2 are ENHRY and SYGVKD. Here the CDR3 DNA reads TGTGCCATCAGTGGGAACGGGTACGAAGCTTTCTTT. It yields the protein CAISGNGYEAFF.

The chain recombines TRBV30 with TRBJ1-5; D is unclear. V dropped 1 base and J dropped 0 bases, with 13 bases sitting between them. This CDR3 region has 16 residues. The germline CDR1 and CDR2 sequences are GTSNPN and SVGIG (reference sequence). Here the CDR3 reads CAWSGVSRGSNQPQHF. The CDR3 coding sequence is TGTGCCTGGAGTGGCGTGTCCAGAGGTAGCAATCAGCCCCAGCATTTT.

Written as DNA, the CDR3 is TGTGCCAGCAGCCCCGCGTACGAGCAGTACTTC. Its translation is CASSPAYEQYF. The gene calls are TRBV11-2 and TRBJ2-7; D unclear. Trimming removed 5 bases at V and 4 bases at J, with 6 bases between. This CDR3 has 11 amino acids. In germline, CDR1 is SGHAT, CDR2 FQNNGV.

Only a few counts were recorded for this clone. This chain uses TRBV6-5 with TRBJ1-5; no reliable D call. CDR1 MNHEY and CDR2 SVGAGI come from the germline V gene. The V end lost 6 bases, the J end lost 0 bases, and 3 bases lay between the germline ends. CDR3 length: 12 amino acids. CDR3 amino acids: CASRNSNQPQHF. CDR3 DNA: TGTGCCAGCAGAAATAGCAATCAGCCCCAGCATTTT.

This chain joins TRBV18 and TRBJ2-3; 13 positions agree with TRBD2. This CDR3 is 18 amino acids long. The germline CDR1 and CDR2 sequences are KGHSH and LQKENI. Germline trimming cut 3 bases from V and 4 bases from J; bases unmatched to any gene: 10. The CDR3 DNA follows: TGTGCCAGCTCACCTACTAGCGGGGGGGCCAAGGTCGCAGATACGCAGTATTTT. Amino acid sequence: CASSPTSGGAKVADTQYF.

The gene calls are TRBV27 and TRBJ1-2, with TRBD1 as a possible D gene (5 bases). CDR1 and CDR2 (germline): MNHEY, SMNVEV (reference sequence). Trimming took 3 bases from V and 2 from J, leaving 16 bases between them. The CDR3 contains 16 residues. CDR3 sequence: CASSFPGLPLNYGYTF. DNA for the CDR3: TGTGCCAGCAGTTTCCCGGGACTTCCCCTAAACTATGGCTACACCTTC.

The chain carries TRBV7-2 and TRBJ1-1; 8 positions match TRBD1. V was pared by 3 bases and J by 4 bases, with 4 bases of the junction left unmatched. The CDR3 has 14 residues. Germline V gives CDR1 SGHTA, CDR2 FQGNSA. The CDR3, as DNA: TGTGCCAGCAGCTTCGGACAGGGATCCACTGAAGCTTTCTTT. Protein: CASSFGQGSTEAFF.

This clone showed up just once. Written as DNA, the CDR3 is TGTGCCAGCAAGGCCAGCATGAACACTGAAGCTTTCTTT. Its translation is CASKASMNTEAFF. The chain has TRBV5-5 and TRBJ1-1; no definite D call. This CDR3 is built from 13 residues. CDR1 is SGHKS, CDR2 YYEKEE, per germline (reference sequence). The ends were cut back, 6 bases at V and 0 bases at J, with 9 bases in the middle.

The chain joins TRBV19 to TRBJ1-5, with D possibly being TRBD1 (5 bases). Germline V lookup: CDR1 LNHDA, CDR2 SQIVND (reference sequence). CDR3 length equals 17 residues. V was pared by 5 bases and J by 4 bases, with 21 bases between. In nucleotides, the CDR3 is TGTGCCAGTAGTCCCAGAGGAGGGGCTAATAGGAATCAGCCCCAGCATTTT. Translating it yields CASSPRGGANRNQPQHF.

Here the CDR3 reads CAISDEDRGLGEQYF. The CDR3 nucleotides are TGTGCCATCAGTGACGAGGACAGGGGTTTAGGCGAGCAGTACTTC. The chain combines TRBV10-3 with TRBJ2-7; TRBD1 matches 9 bases. The germline gives CDR1 ENHRY, CDR2 SYGVKD. The CDR3 extends over 15 amino acids. The V gene end was trimmed by 3 bases and the J gene end by 6 bases; junction bases not matched to a gene: 9.

This clone was observed a single time. This rearrangement joins TRBV19 to TRBJ2-7, with 10 positions matching TRBD1. The CDR3 has 14 amino acids. Germline V gene sequence: CDR1 LNHDA, CDR2 SQIVND (reference sequence). V trimming: 4 bases; J trimming: 2 bases; junction bases outside the gene matches: 2. The CDR3 spells CASSKGQGPYEQYF. As DNA, the CDR3 is TGTGCCAGTAGTAAGGGACAGGGGCCCTACGAGCAGTACTTC.